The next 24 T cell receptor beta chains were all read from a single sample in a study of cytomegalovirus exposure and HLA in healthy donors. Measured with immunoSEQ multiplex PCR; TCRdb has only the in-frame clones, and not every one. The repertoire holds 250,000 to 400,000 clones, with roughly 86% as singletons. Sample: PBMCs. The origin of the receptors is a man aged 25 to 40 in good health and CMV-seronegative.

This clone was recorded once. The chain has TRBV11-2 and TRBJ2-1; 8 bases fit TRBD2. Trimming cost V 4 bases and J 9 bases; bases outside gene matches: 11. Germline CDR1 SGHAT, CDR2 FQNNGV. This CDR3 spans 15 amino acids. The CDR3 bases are TGTGCCAGCAGCTCACTTAGCGGGGTGTCCAGTGAGCAGTTCTTC. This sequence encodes CASSSLSGVSSEQFF.

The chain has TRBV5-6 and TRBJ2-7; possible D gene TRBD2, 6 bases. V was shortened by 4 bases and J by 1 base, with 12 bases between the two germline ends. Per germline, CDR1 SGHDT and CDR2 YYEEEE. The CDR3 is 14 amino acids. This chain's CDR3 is CASSRNGRSYEQYF. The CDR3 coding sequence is TGTGCCAGCAGCCGGAACGGGAGATCCTACGAGCAGTACTTC.

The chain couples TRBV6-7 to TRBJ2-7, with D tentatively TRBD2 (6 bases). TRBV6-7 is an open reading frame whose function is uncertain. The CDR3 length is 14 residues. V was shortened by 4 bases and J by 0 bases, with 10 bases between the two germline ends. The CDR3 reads CASSFGGNSYEQYF. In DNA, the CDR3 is TGTGCCAGCAGTTTCGGGGGAAACTCCTACGAGCAGTACTTC.

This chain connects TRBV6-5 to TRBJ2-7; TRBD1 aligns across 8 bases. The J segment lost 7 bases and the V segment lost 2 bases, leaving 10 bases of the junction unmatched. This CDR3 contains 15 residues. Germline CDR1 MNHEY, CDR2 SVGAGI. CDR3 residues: CASSYLGQGIGEQYF. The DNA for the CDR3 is TGTGCCAGCAGTTACCTTGGACAGGGTATAGGGGAGCAGTACTTC.

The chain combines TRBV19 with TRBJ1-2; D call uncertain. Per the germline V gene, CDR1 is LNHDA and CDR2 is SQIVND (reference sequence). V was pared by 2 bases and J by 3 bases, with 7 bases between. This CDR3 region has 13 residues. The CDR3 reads CASSINTDYGYTF. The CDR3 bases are TGTGCCAGTAGTATAAACACCGACTATGGCTACACCTTC.

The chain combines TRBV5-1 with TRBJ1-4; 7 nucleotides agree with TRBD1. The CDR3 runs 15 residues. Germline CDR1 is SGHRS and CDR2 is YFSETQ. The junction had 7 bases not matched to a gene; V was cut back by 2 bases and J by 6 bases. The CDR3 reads CASSLSEGAYEKLFF. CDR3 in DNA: TGCGCCAGCAGCTTATCCGAGGGGGCTTATGAAAAACTGTTTTTT.

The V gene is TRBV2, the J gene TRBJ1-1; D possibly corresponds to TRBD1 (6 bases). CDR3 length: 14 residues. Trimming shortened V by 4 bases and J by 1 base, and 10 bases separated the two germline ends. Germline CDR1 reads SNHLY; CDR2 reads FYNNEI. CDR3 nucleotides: TGTGCCAGCAGTGTGATAGGGGGGAACACTGAAGCTTTCTTT. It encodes CASSVIGGNTEAFF.

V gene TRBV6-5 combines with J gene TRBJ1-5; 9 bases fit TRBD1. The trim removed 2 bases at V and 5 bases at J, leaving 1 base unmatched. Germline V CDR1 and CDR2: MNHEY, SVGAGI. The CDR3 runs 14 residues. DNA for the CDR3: TGTGCCAGCAGTTACCGGACAGGGGATCAGCCCCAGCATTTT. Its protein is CASSYRTGDQPQHF.

The CDR3 DNA reads TGTGCCAGCAGCCGAGTATCACCCGATTCACCCCTCCACTTT. It is translated as CASSRVSPDSPLHF. This chain uses TRBV11-2 with TRBJ1-6; D ambiguous. There are 14 residues in the CDR3. V was trimmed by 5 bases and J by 8 bases, leaving 13 bases between them. CDR1 and CDR2 from the germline V gene are SGHAT and FQNNGV.

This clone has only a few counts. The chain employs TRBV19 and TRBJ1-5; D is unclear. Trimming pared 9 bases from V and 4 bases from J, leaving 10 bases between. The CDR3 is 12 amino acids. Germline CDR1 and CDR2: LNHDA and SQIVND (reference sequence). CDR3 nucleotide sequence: TGTGCCAGCGGACGGGAGAATCAGCCCCAGCATTTT. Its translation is CASGRENQPQHF.

The CDR3 DNA is TGTGCCAGCAGTGAATTGACAGGGAGGACCAATCAGCCCCAGCATTTT. Translated, it gives CASSELTGRTNQPQHF. The V and J genes are TRBV25-1 and TRBJ1-5; TRBD1 agrees at 7 bases. The CDR3 is 16 residues long. Losses at the gene ends were 1 base for V and 3 bases for J; bases not matched to a gene: 6. Germline values: CDR1 MGHDK, CDR2 SYGVNS.

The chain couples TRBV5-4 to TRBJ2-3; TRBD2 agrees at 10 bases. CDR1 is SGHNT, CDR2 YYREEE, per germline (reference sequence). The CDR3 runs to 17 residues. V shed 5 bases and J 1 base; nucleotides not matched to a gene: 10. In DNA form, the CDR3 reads TGTGCCAGCAGTTCCTATATTACTAGCGGGGGCACAGATACGCAGTATTTT. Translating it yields CASSSYITSGGTDTQYF.

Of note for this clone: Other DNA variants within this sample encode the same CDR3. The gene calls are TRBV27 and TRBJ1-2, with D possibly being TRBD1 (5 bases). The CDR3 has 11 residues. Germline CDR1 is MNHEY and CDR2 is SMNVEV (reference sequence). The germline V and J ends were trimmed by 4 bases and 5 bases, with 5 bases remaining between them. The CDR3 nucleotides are TGTGCCAGCAGTTCAGGGTATGGCTACACCTTC. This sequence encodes CASSSGYGYTF.

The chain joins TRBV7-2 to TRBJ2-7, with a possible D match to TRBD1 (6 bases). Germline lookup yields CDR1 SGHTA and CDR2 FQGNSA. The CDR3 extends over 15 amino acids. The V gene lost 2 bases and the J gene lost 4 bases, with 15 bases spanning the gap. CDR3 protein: CASSLTTGSVYEQYF. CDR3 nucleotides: TGTGCCAGCAGCTTAACGACAGGATCGGTATACGAGCAGTACTTC.

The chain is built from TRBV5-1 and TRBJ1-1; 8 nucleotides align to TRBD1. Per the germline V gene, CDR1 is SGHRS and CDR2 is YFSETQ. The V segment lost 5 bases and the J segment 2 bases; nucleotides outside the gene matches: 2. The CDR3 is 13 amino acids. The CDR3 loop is CASRAGGNTEAFF. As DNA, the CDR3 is TGCGCCAGCAGGGCAGGGGGCAACACTGAAGCTTTCTTT.

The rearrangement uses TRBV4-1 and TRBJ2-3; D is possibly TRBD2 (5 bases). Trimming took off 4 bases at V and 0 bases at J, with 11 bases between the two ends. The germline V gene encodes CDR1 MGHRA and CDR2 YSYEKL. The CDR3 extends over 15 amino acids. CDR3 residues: CASSPGLASTDTQYF. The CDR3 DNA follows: TGCGCCAGCAGCCCCGGACTGGCTAGCACAGATACGCAGTATTTT.

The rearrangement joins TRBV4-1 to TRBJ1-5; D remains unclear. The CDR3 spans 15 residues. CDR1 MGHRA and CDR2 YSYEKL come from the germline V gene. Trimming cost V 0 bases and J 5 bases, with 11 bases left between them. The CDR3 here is CASSQDPQEDQPQHF. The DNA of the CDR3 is TGCGCCAGCAGCCAAGATCCCCAGGAGGATCAGCCCCAGCATTTT.

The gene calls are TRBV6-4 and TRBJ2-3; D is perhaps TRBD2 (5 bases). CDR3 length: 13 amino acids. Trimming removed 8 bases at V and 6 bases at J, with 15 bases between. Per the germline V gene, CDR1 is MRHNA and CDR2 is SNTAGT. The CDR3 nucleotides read TGTGCCAGCTCTCGCGGGCTTAAGGATACGCAGTATTTT. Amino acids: CASSRGLKDTQYF.

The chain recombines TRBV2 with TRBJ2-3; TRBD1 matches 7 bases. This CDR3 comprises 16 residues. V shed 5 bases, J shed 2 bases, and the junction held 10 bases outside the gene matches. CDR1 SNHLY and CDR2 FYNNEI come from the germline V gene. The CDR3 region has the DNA TGTGCCAGCAGTAGGGACAGCAGCCGTTTCACAGATACGCAGTATTTT. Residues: CASSRDSSRFTDTQYF.

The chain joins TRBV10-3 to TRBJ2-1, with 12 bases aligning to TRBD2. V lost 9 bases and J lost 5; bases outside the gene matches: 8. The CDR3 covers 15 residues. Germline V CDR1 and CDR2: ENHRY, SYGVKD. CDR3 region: CAILTSGGRNNEQFF. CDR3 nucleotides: TGTGCCATATTGACTAGCGGGGGCCGTAACAATGAGCAGTTCTTC.

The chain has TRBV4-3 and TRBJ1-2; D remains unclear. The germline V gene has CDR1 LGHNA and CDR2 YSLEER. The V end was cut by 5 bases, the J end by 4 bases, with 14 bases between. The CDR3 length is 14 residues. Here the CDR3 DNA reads TGCGCCAGCAGCACTTTGGGCATGGGCTATGGCTACACCTTC. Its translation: CASSTLGMGYGYTF.

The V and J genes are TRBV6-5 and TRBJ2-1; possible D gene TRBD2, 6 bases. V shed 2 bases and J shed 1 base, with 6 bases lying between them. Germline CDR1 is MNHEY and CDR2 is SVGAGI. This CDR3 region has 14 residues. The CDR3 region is CASSYGGSYNEQFF. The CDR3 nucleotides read TGTGCCAGCAGTTACGGGGGGTCCTACAATGAGCAGTTCTTC.

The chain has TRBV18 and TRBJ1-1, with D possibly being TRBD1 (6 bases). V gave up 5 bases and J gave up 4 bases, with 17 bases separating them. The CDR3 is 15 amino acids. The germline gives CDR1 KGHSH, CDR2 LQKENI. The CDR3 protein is CASSKSWGQGTEAFF. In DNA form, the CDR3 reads TGTGCCAGCTCAAAGTCGTGGGGGCAAGGCACTGAAGCTTTCTTT. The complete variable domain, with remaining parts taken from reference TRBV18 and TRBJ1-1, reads NAGVMQNPRHLVRRRGQEARLRCSPMKGHSHVYWYRQLPEEGLKFMVYLQKENIIDESGMPKERFSAEFPKEGPSILRIQQVVRGDSAAYFCASSKSWGQGTEAFFGQGTRLTVV.

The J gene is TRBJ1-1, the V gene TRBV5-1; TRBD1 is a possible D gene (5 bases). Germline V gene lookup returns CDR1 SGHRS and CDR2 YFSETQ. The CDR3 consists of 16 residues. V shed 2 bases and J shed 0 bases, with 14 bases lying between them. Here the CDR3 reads CASSLITGVMNTEAFF. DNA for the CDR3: TGCGCCAGCAGCTTAATTACAGGCGTGATGAACACTGAAGCTTTCTTT.